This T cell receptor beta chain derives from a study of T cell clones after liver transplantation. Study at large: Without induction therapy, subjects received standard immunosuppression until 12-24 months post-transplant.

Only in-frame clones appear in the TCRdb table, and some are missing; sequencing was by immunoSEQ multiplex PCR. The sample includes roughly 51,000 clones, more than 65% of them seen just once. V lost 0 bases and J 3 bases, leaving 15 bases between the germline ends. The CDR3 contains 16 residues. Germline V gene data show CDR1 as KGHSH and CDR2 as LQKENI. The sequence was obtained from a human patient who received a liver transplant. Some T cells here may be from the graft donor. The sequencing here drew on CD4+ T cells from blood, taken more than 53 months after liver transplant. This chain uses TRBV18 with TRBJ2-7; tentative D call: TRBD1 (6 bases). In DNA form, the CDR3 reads TGTGCCAGCTCACCACCGATCCAGGGGAATCACTACGAGCAGTACTTC. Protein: CASSPPIQGNHYEQYF.